The 13 T cell receptor beta chains below were found in one sample sequenced in a study of beta chain features in type 1 diabetes. Sequencing targeted expressed TCRB transcripts, as all isolated RNA had been reverse transcribed. TCRdb keeps only in-frame clones here, not all; method: immunoSEQ multiplex PCR. In the table there are 15,000 to 20,000 clones, 50% of which are singletons. Material for sequencing was stem cell memory CD4+ T cells from blood. Every receptor here comes from a man between 18 and 29 years old in good health.

V is TRBV7-2 and J is TRBJ1-5; possibly TRBD1 for D (6 bases). The CDR3 is made up of 15 amino acids. Trimming shortened V by 0 bases and J by 3 bases, and 9 bases separated the two germline ends. Germline-derived CDR1 and CDR2 are SGHTA and FQGNSA. CDR3 nucleotides: TGTGCCAGCAGCTTAGCCGGACAGCCCAATCAGCCCCAGCATTTT. Encoded protein: CASSLAGQPNQPQHF.

The J gene is TRBJ1-2, the V gene TRBV28; D not resolved. The CDR3 length is 13 residues. Germline V gene lookup returns CDR1 MDHEN and CDR2 SYDVKM. V lost 6 bases, J lost 5 bases, and 13 bases lay in between. In DNA, the CDR3 is TGTGCCAGCAGCCCCCGAGGCAAGTATGGCTACACCTTC. Amino acids: CASSPRGKYGYTF.

The sample holds a few counts of this clone. The chain recombines TRBV28 with TRBJ2-3; 10 bases fit TRBD1. Germline CDR1 is MDHEN and CDR2 is SYDVKM. The CDR3 contains 15 residues. V lost 4 bases and J lost 3; bases outside the gene matches: 4. CDR3 sequence: CASSSGQGVTDTQYF. The CDR3 DNA sequence: TGTGCCAGCAGTTCCGGACAGGGGGTAACAGATACGCAGTATTTT. Combining the CDR3 with reference TRBV28 and TRBJ2-3 gives the whole variable domain DVKVTQSSRYLVKRTGEKVFLECVQDMDHENMFWYRQDPGLGLRLIYFSYDVKMKEKGDIPEGYSVSREKKERFSLILESASTNQTSMYLCASSSGQGVTDTQYFGPGTRLTVL.

V usage is TRBV10-2 and J usage is TRBJ2-1; 13 nucleotides line up with TRBD2. V was clipped by 7 bases and J by 8 bases; unmatched bases: 14. Germline CDR1 and CDR2: WSHSY and SAAADI. CDR3 length: 17 residues. The DNA of the CDR3 is TGCGCCAGCACCGACCCCCGGACTAGCGGGAGTATCGATGAGCAGTTCTTC. Its translation: CASTDPRTSGSIDEQFF.

This clone has just a few counts. The V call is TRBV4-2, the J call TRBJ2-5, with a tentative D call TRBD1 (5 bases). Trimming pared 0 bases from V and 4 bases from J, leaving 12 bases between. Germline V gene lookup returns CDR1 LGHNA and CDR2 YNFKEQ. The CDR3 is made up of 15 amino acids. CDR3 coding DNA: TGTGCCAGCAGCCAAGATCTTAAGGGGCCAGAGACCCAGTACTTC. Its protein is CASSQDLKGPETQYF.

This clone has a handful of counts. CDR3 in DNA: TGCGCCAGCAGTGATATCCAGGGCGCCCAAGAGACCCAGTACTTC. It codes for CASSDIQGAQETQYF. The chain joins TRBV10-2 to TRBJ2-5, with a tentative D call TRBD1 (5 bases). The CDR3 contains 15 residues. The V gene lost 3 bases and the J gene lost 1 base, with 12 bases spanning the gap. Germline V gene lookup returns CDR1 WSHSY and CDR2 SAAADI.

The rearrangement joins TRBV9 to TRBJ2-1; 8 bases map to TRBD2. The V gene's germline CDR1 is SGDLS and CDR2 YYNGEE. The CDR3 has 17 amino acids. V gave up 4 bases and J gave up 3 bases; unmatched junction bases: 12. The CDR3: CASSPRGSGVFYNEQFF. In DNA form, the CDR3 reads TGTGCCAGCAGCCCTCGGGGTAGCGGGGTGTTCTACAATGAGCAGTTCTTC.

Sample share makes this clone medium-sized. The CDR3 DNA is TGTGCCAGCTCAGGCGGGCAAGAGACCCAGTACTTC. This encodes CASSGGQETQYF. The genes are TRBV18 and TRBJ2-5; the D gene is possibly TRBD2 (5 bases). CDR1 and CDR2 from the germline V gene are KGHSH and LQKENI. The CDR3 length is 12 residues. The germline V and J ends were trimmed by 5 bases and 2 bases, with 6 bases remaining between them.

This clone has a handful of counts. At one boundary the junction diverges from the germline segment, which might be a read error. The chain couples TRBV15 to TRBJ2-7, with 7 bases that match TRBD2. The CDR3 loop spans 12 amino acids. Germline CDR1 LNHNV, CDR2 YYDKDF (reference sequence). This CDR3 is CATSRDSGGTSF. The CDR3 bases are TGTGCCACCAGCAGAGATTCCGGGGGGACGTCCTTC.

This chain joins TRBV6-6 and TRBJ2-5; D not resolved. There are 15 residues in the CDR3. CDR1 and CDR2 (germline): MNHNY, SVGAGI (reference sequence). Trimming pared 5 bases from V and 3 bases from J, leaving 16 bases between. The CDR3 region has the DNA TGTGCCAGCAGTCGGTCCCTCCAACTTGAAGAGACCCAGTACTTC. Its translation: CASSRSLQLEETQYF.

This rearrangement joins TRBV18 to TRBJ2-1; D is perhaps TRBD1 (6 bases). Trimming pared 6 bases from V and 3 bases from J, leaving 18 bases between. Germline V gives CDR1 KGHSH, CDR2 LQKENI. This CDR3 region has 16 residues. The CDR3 region has the DNA TGTGCCAGCTCCCGGCACCGGGACACCTTCTACAATGAGCAGTTCTTC. It encodes CASSRHRDTFYNEQFF.

V usage is TRBV4-3 and J usage is TRBJ2-1, with 11 positions matching TRBD2. Per the germline V gene, CDR1 is LGHNA and CDR2 is YSLEER. This CDR3 has 16 residues. V lost 4 bases to trimming and J lost 10 bases; unmatched junction nucleotides: 12. As DNA, the CDR3 is TGCGCCAGCAGCCTATGGACTAGCGGGCTCGGCGGCGAGCAGTTCTTC. The encoded protein is CASSLWTSGLGGEQFF.

This clone appeared a few times. The chain is built from TRBV28 and TRBJ2-3, with TRBD2 identical over 7 bases. V was pared by 4 bases and J by 3 bases, with 10 bases of the junction left unmatched. CDR3 length equals 16 residues. Germline V CDR1 and CDR2: MDHEN, SYDVKM. The CDR3 loop reads CASSSLGEGVTDTQYF. The CDR3 DNA reads as TGTGCCAGCAGTTCCCTAGGGGAGGGTGTGACAGATACGCAGTATTTT.